What follows are 16 T cell receptor beta chains derived from one specimen sequenced in a study of shared clonotypes between healthy human individuals. The naive CD8 population came from CD45RO-negative cells selected for CCR7, without terminally differentiated effector memory CD45RA+ cells. Data came from immunoSEQ multiplex PCR; TCRdb stores just in-frame clones and leaves some out. The sample shows approximately 1.9 million clones, 93% of them seen only once. Material for sequencing was naive CD8+ T cells from PBMCs. The source of these receptors is a man aged 18 to 30 in good health. Some clones in this sample may be carry-over from other donors' samples.

The chain couples TRBV4-2 to TRBJ2-1; TRBD2 matches 12 bases. The CDR3 is made up of 17 amino acids. With V trimmed by 5 bases and J by 6 bases, 11 bases remained unmatched. Germline loops: CDR1 LGHNA, CDR2 YNFKEQ. The CDR3 DNA follows: TGTGCCAGCAGCACACGGACTAGCGGGATAGTAATCAATGAGCAGTTCTTC. Protein: CASSTRTSGIVINEQFF.

The chain combines TRBV6-5 with TRBJ2-1; D may correspond to TRBD1 or TRBD2 (5 bases each). The V end was cut by 6 bases, the J end by 4 bases, with 13 bases between. The CDR3 is made up of 14 amino acids. Germline CDR1 and CDR2: MNHEY and SVGAGI. The CDR3 spells CASSYRDLYNEQFF. The CDR3 DNA sequence: TGTGCCAGCAGCTATAGGGACCTATACAATGAGCAGTTCTTC.

In regard to this clone: At the DNA level, this CDR3 is encoded by other sequences in the same sample as well. The rearrangement joins TRBV18 to TRBJ2-5; TRBD2 might be the D (5 bases). The CDR3 length is 13 residues. The germline gives CDR1 KGHSH, CDR2 LQKENI. V lost 2 bases, J lost 4 bases, and 8 bases lay in between. The CDR3: CASSPGRGETQYF. The CDR3 DNA is TGTGCCAGCTCACCAGGTCGGGGAGAGACCCAGTACTTC.

The V gene is TRBV28, the J gene TRBJ2-1; maybe TRBD2 (5 bases). The CDR3 spans 14 residues. Trimming left V 3 bases short and J 8 bases short, with 14 bases between. Germline loops: CDR1 MDHEN, CDR2 SYDVKM. The CDR3 DNA reads TGTGCCAGCAGTTTGGCAGGAGAGGGCGATGAGCAGTTCTTC. Amino acid sequence: CASSLAGEGDEQFF.

This clone was counted a single time. The V gene is TRBV27, the J gene TRBJ2-1; D is uncertain. V lost 2 bases to trimming and J lost 7 bases, with 9 bases between them. This CDR3 has 13 residues. In germline, CDR1 is MNHEY, CDR2 SMNVEV (reference sequence). The CDR3 reads CASSLPGGNEQFF. Here the CDR3 DNA reads TGTGCCAGCAGTTTACCCGGTGGGAATGAGCAGTTCTTC.

This chain uses TRBV27 with TRBJ2-7; 10 positions match TRBD2. Germline trimming cut 10 bases from V and 5 bases from J; bases unmatched to any gene: 5. Germline values: CDR1 MNHEY, CDR2 SMNVEV (reference sequence). CDR3 length: 12 amino acids. CDR3 DNA: TGTGCCACTTCTAGCGGGAGACACGAGCAGTACTTC. Its protein is CATSSGRHEQYF.

J is TRBJ2-2 and V is TRBV2; D not certain. Germline V gene data show CDR1 as SNHLY and CDR2 as FYNNEI. The V and J ends lost 4 bases and 9 bases respectively, with 12 bases between them. This CDR3 has 13 residues. CDR3 protein: CASSVSPKRELFF. The CDR3 DNA follows: TGTGCCAGCAGTGTTTCTCCGAAGCGGGAGCTGTTTTTT.

The gene calls are TRBV7-3 and TRBJ2-1; perhaps TRBD1 as D (6 bases). V was trimmed by 3 bases and J by 2 bases, leaving 11 bases between them. CDR3 size: 15 residues. The germline CDR1 and CDR2 sequences are SGHTA and FQGTGA. CDR3 sequence (DNA): TGTGCCAGCAGCTTGGACAGCTATGCCTACAATGAGCAGTTCTTC. Residues: CASSLDSYAYNEQFF.

This sequence joins TRBV28 and TRBJ2-1, with 8 positions matching TRBD1. This CDR3 spans 15 amino acids. Trimming at V came to 5 bases and at J to 2 bases, leaving 5 bases not matched to a gene. From germline, CDR1 is MDHEN and CDR2 SYDVKM. The CDR3 region is CASSPRTGTYNEQFF. The CDR3 nucleotides are TGTGCCAGCAGTCCTAGGACAGGGACCTACAATGAGCAGTTCTTC.

The chain joins TRBV2 to TRBJ2-7, with D perhaps TRBD2 (6 bases). The CDR3 sequence is 13 residues long. The germline V and J ends were trimmed by 10 bases and 0 bases, with 13 bases remaining between them. Germline-derived CDR1 and CDR2 are SNHLY and FYNNEI. CDR3 amino acids: CATNPGGSYEQYF. The CDR3 DNA reads as TGTGCCACCAACCCCGGGGGCTCCTACGAGCAGTACTTC.

The chain recombines TRBV7-9 with TRBJ2-1, with 8 bases identical to TRBD2. After removal of 5 bases from V and 3 bases from J, the junction contained 15 bases not matched to a gene. This CDR3 has 18 amino acids. Germline loops: CDR1 SEHNR, CDR2 FQNEAQ (reference sequence). CDR3: CASSLSRLALTLYNEQFF. The CDR3 DNA reads TGTGCCAGCAGCCTCTCCAGACTAGCGTTAACACTCTACAATGAGCAGTTCTTC.

This chain joins TRBV25-1 and TRBJ2-7; 9 positions agree with TRBD2. Germline values: CDR1 MGHDK, CDR2 SYGVNS. Losses at the gene ends were 0 bases for V and 6 bases for J; bases not matched to a gene: 9. The CDR3 runs 16 residues. DNA of the CDR3: TGTGCCAGCAGTGAATATGTCCCTAGCGGGATCGGCGAGCAGTACTTC. This gives the protein CASSEYVPSGIGEQYF.

The V and J genes are TRBV7-6 and TRBJ2-7; possible D gene TRBD2, 6 bases. The CDR3 spans 13 residues. Trimming left V 4 bases short and J 3 bases short, with 10 bases between. Germline V CDR1 and CDR2: SGHVS, FNYEAQ. DNA of the CDR3: TGTGCCAGCAGCTCAACGGGGGTCTACGAGCAGTACTTC. It specifies CASSSTGVYEQYF.

The V gene is TRBV9, the J gene TRBJ1-2; weak D call: TRBD1 (6 bases). V lost 0 bases, J lost 5 bases, and 11 bases lay in between. The CDR3 is made up of 14 amino acids. Germline assignment: CDR1 SGDLS and CDR2 YYNGEE. Here the CDR3 reads CASSVAGTSYGYTF. The CDR3 coding sequence is TGTGCCAGCAGCGTAGCTGGGACAAGTTATGGCTACACCTTC.

The chain links TRBV28 to TRBJ2-7; 14 bases fit TRBD2. The germline V gene has CDR1 MDHEN and CDR2 SYDVKM. V trimming: 3 bases; J trimming: 1 base; junction bases outside the gene matches: 26. The CDR3 has 24 residues. This CDR3 reads CASSLQVTWRGEGLAGGGSYEQYF. Written as DNA, the CDR3 is TGTGCCAGCAGTTTGCAGGTTACTTGGCGGGGGGAAGGACTAGCGGGAGGAGGGTCCTACGAGCAGTACTTC.

The chain couples TRBV5-6 to TRBJ2-5; D is ambiguous. The CDR3 extends over 17 amino acids. The V end was cut by 0 bases, the J end by 4 bases, with 19 bases between. Germline CDR1 SGHDT, CDR2 YYEEEE. This CDR3 is CASSLDGGRMELETQYF. For the CDR3, the DNA is TGTGCCAGCAGCTTGGATGGCGGCAGGATGGAATTAGAGACCCAGTACTTC.